This entry concerns a single T cell receptor beta chain. Its antigen is not known. This record comes from a study of T cell responses to AZD1222 COVID-19 vaccine. Study details: Pooled samples include second doses given at about 4 or 12 weeks. Notes on the study in general: Mapped onto spike, vaccine-associated CD4 TCRs spanned it and were dominant at 160-218 and 743-854. White British people made up most donors, females outnumbered males, and clonal diversity was possibly underestimated.

V was shortened by 5 bases and J by 7 bases, with 6 bases between the two germline ends. The germline V gene encodes CDR1 SGHNT and CDR2 YYREEE (reference sequence). The CDR3 runs to 11 residues. The table came from immunoSEQ multiplex PCR; TCRdb's copy has only in-frame clones and leaves some out. The table includes 130,000 or so clones, roughly nine tenths detected once. This chain connects TRBV5-4 to TRBJ2-2, with D unresolved. Here the sequenced sample was peripheral blood, taken on day 0 of AZD1222 vaccination. This receptor was identified in an adult in good health. The CDR3 region is CASRAGGELFF. The DNA for the CDR3 is TGTGCCAGCAGAGCTGGCGGGGAGCTGTTTTTT.